This entry features one T cell receptor beta chain sequence. In the original processing: Quantification of nucleated cells was approximated via reference gene primer amplification. Some clones are missing from TCRdb's copy, which holds only in-frame ones; the method was immunoSEQ multiplex PCR. That table supplies the V and J calls and clone size; D and trimming were determined from the DNA. The sample contains a few hundred thousand clones, approximately 83% of which appear only once. The length of the CDR3 is 16 residues. The germline CDR1 and CDR2 sequences are SGHRS and YFSETQ. The ends lost 4 bases at V and 5 bases at J; junction bases unmatched: 12. This sample is part of a study of blood T cell repertoires in COVID-19. The overall study: Researchers got acute and convalescent COVID-19 samples from the United States, Italy and Spain. T cells, B-cell-depleted T cells, or PBMCs provided the cDNA or gDNA that served as material.

The TCR sequence derives from a woman in her 70s with acute or convalescent COVID-19. Sequencing input: peripheral blood. The genes are TRBV5-1 and TRBJ2-5, with TRBD1 matching over 9 bases. CDR3 loop: CASSTGRTGEYETQYF. DNA of the CDR3: TGCGCCAGCAGCACGGGGCGGACAGGGGAGTATGAGACCCAGTACTTC. The variable domain in full, completed from reference TRBV5-1 and TRBJ2-5, reads KAGVTQTPRYLIKTRGQQVTLSCSPISGHRSVSWYQQTPGQGLQFLFEYFSETQRNKGNFPGRFSGRQFSNSRSEMNVSTLELGDSALYLCASSTGRTGEYETQYFGPGTRLLVL.